Listed below are T cell receptor beta chains from one sample, sequenced in a study of blood T cell repertoires in COVID-19. Only in-frame clones appear in the TCRdb table, and some are missing; sequencing was by immunoSEQ multiplex PCR. The sample has approximately 45,000 clones; about four fifths are singletons. The sample consisted of peripheral blood. These receptors all stem from an elderly woman with acute or convalescent COVID-19. CDR3s include the opening cysteine and the closing phenylalanine or tryptophan. D genes are given only for firm matches. Clone size, where shown, is once, few, many, or a class for clones that have expanded.

clone_size: -; j_call: TRBJ1-6; cdr3_length: 16; d_call: TRBD1; v_call: TRBV2; cdr3_nt: TGTGCCAGCAGTGAAGCACCAGGGGGCTATAATTCACCCCTCCACTTT; cdr3_aa: CASSEAPGGYNSPLHF
clone_size: once; j_call: TRBJ2-5; cdr3_length: 11; d_call: -; v_call: TRBV18; cdr3_nt: TGTGCCAGCTCACCAAGCGAGACCCAGTACTTC; cdr3_aa: CASSPSETQYF
clone_size: few; j_call: TRBJ2-5; cdr3_length: 13; d_call: TRBD2; v_call: TRBV10-2; cdr3_nt: TGCGCCAGCAGTTTCGGGACTACCGAGACCCAGTACTTC; cdr3_aa: CASSFGTTETQYF
clone_size: -; j_call: TRBJ1-6; cdr3_length: 15; d_call: TRBD1; v_call: TRBV11-1; cdr3_nt: TGTGCCAGCAGCCAGCGACAGGGTGGAAATTCACCCCTCCACTTT; cdr3_aa: CASSQRQGGNSPLHF
clone_size: -; j_call: TRBJ1-6; cdr3_length: 13; d_call: -; v_call: TRBV5-8; cdr3_nt: TGTGCCAGCAGCTTTACAGGGAGCCCCCGCCTCCACTTT; cdr3_aa: CASSFTGSPRLHF
clone_size: -; j_call: TRBJ1-5; cdr3_length: 13; d_call: -; v_call: TRBV14; cdr3_nt: TGTGCCAGCAGTTCCAGCGAATTGGGGCCCCAGCATTTT; cdr3_aa: CASSSSELGPQHF
clone_size: few; j_call: TRBJ1-6; cdr3_length: 14; d_call: TRBD1; v_call: TRBV6-5; cdr3_nt: TGTGCCAGCAGCCAGGGGGCCGGCGAGTCACCCCTCCACTTT; cdr3_aa: CASSQGAGESPLHF
clone_size: once; j_call: TRBJ1-4; cdr3_length: 15; d_call: TRBD1; v_call: TRBV6-5; cdr3_nt: TGTGCCAGCAGCGCACCGGGACAGGGAGATGAAAAACTGTTTTTT; cdr3_aa: CASSAPGQGDEKLFF
clone_size: -; j_call: TRBJ2-3; cdr3_length: 15; d_call: -; v_call: TRBV6-5; cdr3_nt: TGTGCCAGCAGTTACGGGCAGGGTAGGACAGATACGCAGTATTTT; cdr3_aa: CASSYGQGRTDTQYF
clone_size: -; j_call: TRBJ1-2; cdr3_length: 11; d_call: -; v_call: TRBV6-6; cdr3_nt: TGTGCCAGCAGTAGGGAGGAAGGCTACACCTTC; cdr3_aa: CASSREEGYTF
clone_size: -; j_call: TRBJ1-4; cdr3_length: 15; d_call: TRBD1; v_call: TRBV3-1/TRBV3-2; cdr3_nt: TGTGCCAGCAGCTCAGACAGGGAGCTAATAGGAAAACTGTTTTTT; cdr3_aa: CASSSDRELIGKLFF
clone_size: -; j_call: TRBJ1-1; cdr3_length: 11; d_call: -; v_call: TRBV12-3/TRBV12-4; cdr3_nt: TGTGCCAGCAGTTTCCAGACTGAAGCTTTCTTT; cdr3_aa: CASSFQTEAFF
clone_size: -; j_call: TRBJ2-3; cdr3_length: 15; d_call: -; v_call: TRBV5-8; cdr3_nt: TGTGCCAGCAGCTACGACAGAGTTAGCACAGATACGCAGTATTTT; cdr3_aa: CASSYDRVSTDTQYF
clone_size: -; j_call: TRBJ1-6; cdr3_length: 15; d_call: -; v_call: TRBV2; cdr3_nt: TGTGCCAGCTACTCTTATCTCTTGTTAGAGTCACCCCTCCACTTT; cdr3_aa: CASYSYLLLESPLHF
clone_size: once; j_call: TRBJ1-1; cdr3_length: 15; d_call: -; v_call: TRBV7-2; cdr3_nt: TGTGCCAGCAGCCTTGGTCCACAGTTAAACACTGAAGCTTTCTTT; cdr3_aa: CASSLGPQLNTEAFF
clone_size: -; j_call: TRBJ1-2; cdr3_length: 15; d_call: -; v_call: TRBV15; cdr3_nt: TGTGCCACCAGCAGAGACAGGACAACTAACTATGGCTACACCTTC; cdr3_aa: CATSRDRTTNYGYTF
clone_size: -; j_call: TRBJ1-2; cdr3_length: 14; d_call: TRBD1; v_call: TRBV6-6; cdr3_nt: TGTGCCAGCAGTTACGCCACAGGGGGGGATGGCTACACCTTC; cdr3_aa: CASSYATGGDGYTF
clone_size: -; j_call: TRBJ1-5; cdr3_length: 18; d_call: TRBD1; v_call: TRBV28; cdr3_nt: TGTGCCAGCAGTGGACCCCGGGACAGAGCTAATAGCAATCAGCCCCAGCATTTT; cdr3_aa: CASSGPRDRANSNQPQHF
clone_size: -; j_call: TRBJ1-2; cdr3_length: 16; d_call: TRBD1; v_call: TRBV5-4; cdr3_nt: TGTGCCAGCAGACGGACAGGGGGCGCAAAAAAATATGGCTACACCTTC; cdr3_aa: CASRRTGGAKKYGYTF
clone_size: -; j_call: TRBJ1-1; cdr3_length: 15; d_call: TRBD1; v_call: TRBV6-5; cdr3_nt: TGTGCCAGCAGTTACCAGGGACAGTCGAACACTGAAGCTTTCTTT; cdr3_aa: CASSYQGQSNTEAFF
clone_size: -; j_call: TRBJ1-5; cdr3_length: 15; d_call: -; v_call: TRBV6-6; cdr3_nt: TGTGCCAGCAGTCCAGCCGGAGGTAGCAATCAGCCCCAGCATTTT; cdr3_aa: CASSPAGGSNQPQHF
clone_size: -; j_call: TRBJ1-2; cdr3_length: 15; d_call: -; v_call: TRBV5-1; cdr3_nt: TGCGCCAGCAGCTTGGAAACCTCCAGGGAAAGTGGCTACACCTTC; cdr3_aa: CASSLETSRESGYTF
clone_size: -; j_call: TRBJ1-4; cdr3_length: 15; d_call: -; v_call: TRBV19; cdr3_nt: TGTGCCAGTAGTCCCAACACAGGGAGTGGTGAAAAACTGTTTTTT; cdr3_aa: CASSPNTGSGEKLFF
clone_size: -; j_call: TRBJ2-5; cdr3_length: 16; d_call: -; v_call: TRBV5-1; cdr3_nt: TGCGCCAGCAGCGTGGACGGAGGCTTAGGCCAAGAGACCCAGTACTTC; cdr3_aa: CASSVDGGLGQETQYF
clone_size: once; j_call: TRBJ1-5; cdr3_length: 13; d_call: -; v_call: TRBV19; cdr3_nt: TGTGCCAGTAGTATTCAGGTTATTGAGCCCCAGCATTTT; cdr3_aa: CASSIQVIEPQHF
clone_size: -; j_call: TRBJ2-3; cdr3_length: 13; d_call: -; v_call: TRBV27; cdr3_nt: TGTGCCAGCAGTTTATGGCAGGGCAATACGCAGTATTTT; cdr3_aa: CASSLWQGNTQYF
clone_size: few; j_call: TRBJ1-6; cdr3_length: 15; d_call: -; v_call: TRBV2; cdr3_nt: TGTGCCAGCGGCTCTACAGGGCGAGGTAATTCACCCCTCCACTTT; cdr3_aa: CASGSTGRGNSPLHF
clone_size: once; j_call: TRBJ2-7; cdr3_length: 14; d_call: TRBD1; v_call: TRBV18; cdr3_nt: TGTGCCAGCTCACCGACAGGGGGCGGCGACGAGCAGTACTTC; cdr3_aa: CASSPTGGGDEQYF
clone_size: -; j_call: TRBJ1-4; cdr3_length: 14; d_call: -; v_call: TRBV23-1; cdr3_nt: TGCGCCAGCAGCGGACCGCGGGGAAATGAAAAACTGTTTTTT; cdr3_aa: CASSGPRGNEKLFF
clone_size: -; j_call: TRBJ1-3; cdr3_length: 15; d_call: -; v_call: TRBV29-1; cdr3_nt: TGCAGCGTTGTGGGGAGGGTTGGCTCTGGAAACACCATATATTTT; cdr3_aa: CSVVGRVGSGNTIYF
clone_size: few; j_call: TRBJ2-3; cdr3_length: 12; d_call: -; v_call: TRBV6-2/TRBV6-3; cdr3_nt: TGTGCCAGCAGTCAACAGACAGATACGCAGTATTTT; cdr3_aa: CASSQQTDTQYF
clone_size: -; j_call: TRBJ1-6; cdr3_length: 14; d_call: -; v_call: TRBV3-1/TRBV3-2; cdr3_nt: TGTGCCAGCAGCGAGTGGGGGGAAGGGTCACCCCTCCACTTT; cdr3_aa: CASSEWGEGSPLHF
clone_size: -; j_call: TRBJ2-5; cdr3_length: 14; d_call: -; v_call: TRBV21-1; cdr3_nt: TGTGCCAGCACCAGACAAGCAGCCCAAGAGACCCAGTACTTC; cdr3_aa: CASTRQAAQETQYF
clone_size: -; j_call: TRBJ2-1; cdr3_length: 19; d_call: -; v_call: TRBV29-1; cdr3_nt: TGCAGCGTTGACCTATCCGGGACAGGACTACGCGGGGGCAACAATGAGCAGTTCTTC; cdr3_aa: CSVDLSGTGLRGGNNEQFF
clone_size: -; j_call: TRBJ2-2; cdr3_length: 13; d_call: TRBD2; v_call: TRBV6-5; cdr3_nt: TGTGCCAGCGAGGAGGGAGGGGCCGGGGAGCTGTTTTTT; cdr3_aa: CASEEGGAGELFF
clone_size: -; j_call: TRBJ2-3; cdr3_length: 16; d_call: -; v_call: TRBV11-2; cdr3_nt: TGTGCCAGCAGCTTAGATTTGGACAGTAGCACAGATACGCAGTATTTT; cdr3_aa: CASSLDLDSSTDTQYF
clone_size: -; j_call: TRBJ2-1; cdr3_length: 15; d_call: -; v_call: TRBV6-4; cdr3_nt: TGTGCCAGCAGTGAATCCGGGGTCCCCGGCAATGAGCAGTTCTTC; cdr3_aa: CASSESGVPGNEQFF
clone_size: -; j_call: TRBJ1-2; cdr3_length: 15; d_call: TRBD1; v_call: TRBV27; cdr3_nt: TGTGCCAGCAGTTTGGGACAGGGGATAGGGCGTGGCTACACCTTC; cdr3_aa: CASSLGQGIGRGYTF
clone_size: -; j_call: TRBJ2-3; cdr3_length: 16; d_call: TRBD2; v_call: TRBV11-2; cdr3_nt: TGTGCCAGCAGCCCCCGACTAGCGGGGGAAGGGGATACGCAGTATTTT; cdr3_aa: CASSPRLAGEGDTQYF
clone_size: -; j_call: TRBJ1-1; cdr3_length: 13; d_call: TRBD1; v_call: TRBV6-5; cdr3_nt: TGTGCCAGCAGCGGGACAGGGGGCAGGAAAGCTTTCTTT; cdr3_aa: CASSGTGGRKAFF
clone_size: few; j_call: TRBJ2-5; cdr3_length: 13; d_call: -; v_call: TRBV19; cdr3_nt: TGTGCCAGTAGTATAAGCTACGGAGAGACCCAGTACTTC; cdr3_aa: CASSISYGETQYF
clone_size: -; j_call: TRBJ2-7; cdr3_length: 13; d_call: -; v_call: TRBV6-5; cdr3_nt: TGTGCCAGCAGCCGCGTCCAGGACTACGAGCAGTACTTC; cdr3_aa: CASSRVQDYEQYF
clone_size: -; j_call: TRBJ2-5; cdr3_length: 15; d_call: -; v_call: TRBV5-6; cdr3_nt: TGTGCCAGCAGCCCCGGTTTGGCACGCGGGGAGACCCAGTACTTC; cdr3_aa: CASSPGLARGETQYF
clone_size: -; j_call: TRBJ1-1; cdr3_length: 13; d_call: -; v_call: TRBV4-2; cdr3_nt: TGTGCCAGCAGCCAAGACGGAGGGACTGAAGCTTTCTTT; cdr3_aa: CASSQDGGTEAFF
clone_size: -; j_call: TRBJ2-3; cdr3_length: 15; d_call: TRBD2; v_call: TRBV11-3; cdr3_nt: TGTGCCAGCAGCCTCGGACTAGCGAGCACAGATACGCAGTATTTT; cdr3_aa: CASSLGLASTDTQYF
clone_size: -; j_call: TRBJ2-1; cdr3_length: 19; d_call: -; v_call: TRBV4-1; cdr3_nt: TGCGCCAGCAGCCAAGAAGGCAGTATGGCGGGTAGCTCCTACAATGAGCAGTTCTTC; cdr3_aa: CASSQEGSMAGSSYNEQFF
clone_size: -; j_call: TRBJ2-1; cdr3_length: 14; d_call: -; v_call: TRBV11-2; cdr3_nt: TGTGCCAGCAGCCTATATGGGCTTACCAATGAGCAGTTCTTC; cdr3_aa: CASSLYGLTNEQFF
clone_size: few; j_call: TRBJ2-7; cdr3_length: 13; d_call: -; v_call: TRBV5-5; cdr3_nt: TGTGCCAGCAGCTTACAGGGTGCCTACGAGCAGTACTTC; cdr3_aa: CASSLQGAYEQYF
clone_size: -; j_call: TRBJ1-2; cdr3_length: 14; d_call: -; v_call: TRBV11-3; cdr3_nt: TGTGCCAGCAGCTTCATGAGGGGGAACTATGGCTACACCTTC; cdr3_aa: CASSFMRGNYGYTF
clone_size: -; j_call: TRBJ1-3; cdr3_length: 15; d_call: -; v_call: TRBV19; cdr3_nt: TGTGCCAGTAGGAGCACGGGCCGCCTAGCTAACACCATATATTTT; cdr3_aa: CASRSTGRLANTIYF